The T cell receptor beta chain described here comes from a study of glioma-infiltrating T cells after dendritic cell vaccination. The immunoSEQ assay amplified TCRB CDR3 from up to about 2 ug DNA. TCRdb keeps only in-frame clones here, not all; method: immunoSEQ multiplex PCR. The data show under 130,000 clones, about four fifths seen once. This TCR came from a human donor with glioblastoma. The sample was blood, taken before dendritic cell vaccination.

CDR3 in amino acids: CASSLLGGGTDTQYF. The CDR3 DNA follows: TGTGCCAGCAGCCTATTAGGCGGGGGCACAGATACGCAGTATTTT. The chain employs TRBV7-9 and TRBJ2-3; tentatively, D is TRBD2 (6 bases). The germline CDR1 and CDR2 sequences are SEHNR and FQNEAQ (reference sequence). Trimming cost V 5 bases and J 1 base, with 13 bases left between them. The CDR3 extends over 15 amino acids.